The rows below give T cell receptor beta chains drawn from one sample of a study of shared clonotypes between healthy human individuals. Generated by immunoSEQ multiplex PCR, the TCRdb table keeps only in-frame clones and is missing some. Of under 200,000 clones listed, about 93% are singletons. The material sequenced was naive CD4+ T cells sorted from blood. These receptors originate from a woman between 25 and 40 years old in good health. The CDR3 runs from the conserved cysteine through the conserved F or W. The order of the fields is V gene, clone size, J gene, D gene, CDR3 DNA, CDR3 protein. The D gene is left open where the match is weak. Expanded clones are given a class, and other clones once, few, many or no size at all.

>TRBV5-6|NA|TRBJ2-7|TRBD1
TGTGCCAGCAGCTTGGAGGGGACAGGGCCCTACGAGCAGTACTTC
CASSLEGTGPYEQYF
>TRBV29-1|NA|TRBJ2-3|TRBD2
TGCAGCGTTGGCGGGGGACTAACAGATACGCAGTATTTT
CSVGGGLTDTQYF
>TRBV7-8|NA|TRBJ2-2|NA
TGTGCCAGCAGCCCCTACAGGGTTAGGAACACCGGGGAGCTGTTTTTT
CASSPYRVRNTGELFF
>TRBV5-8|NA|TRBJ2-7|NA
TGTGCCAGCAGCTTGGCTGCAGGCAACTACGAGCAGTACTTC
CASSLAAGNYEQYF
>TRBV28|few|TRBJ2-7|NA
TGTGCCAGCACCGATTTTGCAGGGTTCTACGAGCAGTACTTC
CASTDFAGFYEQYF
>TRBV28|NA|TRBJ1-5|NA
TGTGCCAGCACCGACGGAGGGGTTCAGCCCCAGCATTTT
CASTDGGVQPQHF
>TRBV28|NA|TRBJ2-7|TRBD1
TGTGCCAGCAGTCCAGGGACAGGAACCTACGAGCAGTACTTC
CASSPGTGTYEQYF
>TRBV19|once|TRBJ1-2|NA
TGTGCCAGTAGTATAGAAGGGGTTGGCTACACCTTC
CASSIEGVGYTF
>TRBV11-2|NA|TRBJ2-7|NA
TGTGCCAGCAGCTTAACGGGGCGACACTACGAGCAGTACTTC
CASSLTGRHYEQYF
>TRBV19|NA|TRBJ1-2|TRBD1
TGTGCCAGTAGTCTGGGACAGAAAGGCTACACCTTC
CASSLGQKGYTF
>TRBV5-4|NA|TRBJ2-1|NA
TGTGCCAGCAGCTTGGAACTAGAGGGTGAGCAGTTCTTC
CASSLELEGEQFF
>TRBV4-3|NA|TRBJ2-7|NA
TGCGCCAGCAGCCAAGAGCGGCGGGGCAGACCTTACGAGCAGTACTTC
CASSQERRGRPYEQYF
>TRBV7-9|once|TRBJ1-4|NA
TGTGCCAGCAGCTACTCGACAGCGGTTGAAAAACTGTTTTTT
CASSYSTAVEKLFF
>TRBV15|NA|TRBJ2-1|TRBD2
TGTGCCACCAGCAGACAACTAGCGGGAGGGTACAATGAGCAGTTCTTC
CATSRQLAGGYNEQFF
>TRBV28|NA|TRBJ2-7|NA
TGTGCCAGCAGGCCACCTTTGGGCGGGGGCATTAGCTCCTACGAGCAGTACTTC
CASRPPLGGGISSYEQYF
>TRBV27|NA|TRBJ2-7|TRBD2
TGTGCCAGCAGTCCCCTCAGCGGGGCCTACGAGCAGTACTTC
CASSPLSGAYEQYF
>TRBV27|NA|TRBJ1-2|TRBD1
TGTGCCAGCAGTTTACAACAGGGGGCTGAAGGCTACACCTTC
CASSLQQGAEGYTF
>TRBV7-9|NA|TRBJ1-3|NA
TGTGCCAGCACCATCCAGGGAGCCGGAAACACCATATATTTT
CASTIQGAGNTIYF
>TRBV2|NA|TRBJ2-7|TRBD2
TGTGCCAGCACTCTATCGGGACTATCCTACGAGCAGTACTTC
CASTLSGLSYEQYF
>TRBV10-3|NA|TRBJ2-5|TRBD1
TGTGCCATCAGAACGGACAGGGCAGGAGAGACCCAGTACTTC
CAIRTDRAGETQYF
>TRBV15|NA|TRBJ2-3|NA
TGTGCCACCAGCAGGGACATTTCCGCTGATACGCAGTATTTT
CATSRDISADTQYF
>TRBV19|NA|TRBJ2-7|NA
TGTGCCAGTAGCCCCAGGGAGTACTCCTACGAGCAGTACTTC
CASSPREYSYEQYF
>TRBV7-7|NA|TRBJ2-5|TRBD2
TGTGCCAGCAGCGCGGGAGTGCGAGGGCAAGAGACCCAGTACTTC
CASSAGVRGQETQYF
>TRBV9|NA|TRBJ1-5|TRBD1
TGTGCCAGCAGCTCCCGGGACAGGGACAATCAGCCCCAGCATTTT
CASSSRDRDNQPQHF
>TRBV5-1|NA|TRBJ2-3|TRBD2
TGCGCCAGCAGCTTGGAATGGGTAGCGGGAGTGGATACGCAGTATTTT
CASSLEWVAGVDTQYF
>TRBV28|NA|TRBJ1-2|NA
TGTGCCAGCAGAAAGGGCAGGATTGGCTACACCTTC
CASRKGRIGYTF
>TRBV9|NA|TRBJ2-5|NA
TGTGCCAGCAGCGTAGCCGGAGTGGGGGGAGAGACCCAGTACTTC
CASSVAGVGGETQYF
>TRBV28|once|TRBJ2-2|TRBD1
TGTGCCAGCCGACCGACAGGGCTGTCCGGGGAGCTGTTTTTT
CASRPTGLSGELFF
>TRBV28|NA|TRBJ1-3|NA
TGTGCCAGCAGTTTATCGTTAGCTGCTGGAAACACCATATATTTT
CASSLSLAAGNTIYF
>TRBV6-5|few|TRBJ2-7|TRBD1
TGTGCCAGCAGCCCGGACAGGGCCTCCTACGAGCAGTACTTC
CASSPDRASYEQYF
>TRBV7-9|NA|TRBJ1-1|NA
TGTGCCAGCAGATCGACCGGGGGGGGCAGGACTGAAGCTTTCTTT
CASRSTGGGRTEAFF